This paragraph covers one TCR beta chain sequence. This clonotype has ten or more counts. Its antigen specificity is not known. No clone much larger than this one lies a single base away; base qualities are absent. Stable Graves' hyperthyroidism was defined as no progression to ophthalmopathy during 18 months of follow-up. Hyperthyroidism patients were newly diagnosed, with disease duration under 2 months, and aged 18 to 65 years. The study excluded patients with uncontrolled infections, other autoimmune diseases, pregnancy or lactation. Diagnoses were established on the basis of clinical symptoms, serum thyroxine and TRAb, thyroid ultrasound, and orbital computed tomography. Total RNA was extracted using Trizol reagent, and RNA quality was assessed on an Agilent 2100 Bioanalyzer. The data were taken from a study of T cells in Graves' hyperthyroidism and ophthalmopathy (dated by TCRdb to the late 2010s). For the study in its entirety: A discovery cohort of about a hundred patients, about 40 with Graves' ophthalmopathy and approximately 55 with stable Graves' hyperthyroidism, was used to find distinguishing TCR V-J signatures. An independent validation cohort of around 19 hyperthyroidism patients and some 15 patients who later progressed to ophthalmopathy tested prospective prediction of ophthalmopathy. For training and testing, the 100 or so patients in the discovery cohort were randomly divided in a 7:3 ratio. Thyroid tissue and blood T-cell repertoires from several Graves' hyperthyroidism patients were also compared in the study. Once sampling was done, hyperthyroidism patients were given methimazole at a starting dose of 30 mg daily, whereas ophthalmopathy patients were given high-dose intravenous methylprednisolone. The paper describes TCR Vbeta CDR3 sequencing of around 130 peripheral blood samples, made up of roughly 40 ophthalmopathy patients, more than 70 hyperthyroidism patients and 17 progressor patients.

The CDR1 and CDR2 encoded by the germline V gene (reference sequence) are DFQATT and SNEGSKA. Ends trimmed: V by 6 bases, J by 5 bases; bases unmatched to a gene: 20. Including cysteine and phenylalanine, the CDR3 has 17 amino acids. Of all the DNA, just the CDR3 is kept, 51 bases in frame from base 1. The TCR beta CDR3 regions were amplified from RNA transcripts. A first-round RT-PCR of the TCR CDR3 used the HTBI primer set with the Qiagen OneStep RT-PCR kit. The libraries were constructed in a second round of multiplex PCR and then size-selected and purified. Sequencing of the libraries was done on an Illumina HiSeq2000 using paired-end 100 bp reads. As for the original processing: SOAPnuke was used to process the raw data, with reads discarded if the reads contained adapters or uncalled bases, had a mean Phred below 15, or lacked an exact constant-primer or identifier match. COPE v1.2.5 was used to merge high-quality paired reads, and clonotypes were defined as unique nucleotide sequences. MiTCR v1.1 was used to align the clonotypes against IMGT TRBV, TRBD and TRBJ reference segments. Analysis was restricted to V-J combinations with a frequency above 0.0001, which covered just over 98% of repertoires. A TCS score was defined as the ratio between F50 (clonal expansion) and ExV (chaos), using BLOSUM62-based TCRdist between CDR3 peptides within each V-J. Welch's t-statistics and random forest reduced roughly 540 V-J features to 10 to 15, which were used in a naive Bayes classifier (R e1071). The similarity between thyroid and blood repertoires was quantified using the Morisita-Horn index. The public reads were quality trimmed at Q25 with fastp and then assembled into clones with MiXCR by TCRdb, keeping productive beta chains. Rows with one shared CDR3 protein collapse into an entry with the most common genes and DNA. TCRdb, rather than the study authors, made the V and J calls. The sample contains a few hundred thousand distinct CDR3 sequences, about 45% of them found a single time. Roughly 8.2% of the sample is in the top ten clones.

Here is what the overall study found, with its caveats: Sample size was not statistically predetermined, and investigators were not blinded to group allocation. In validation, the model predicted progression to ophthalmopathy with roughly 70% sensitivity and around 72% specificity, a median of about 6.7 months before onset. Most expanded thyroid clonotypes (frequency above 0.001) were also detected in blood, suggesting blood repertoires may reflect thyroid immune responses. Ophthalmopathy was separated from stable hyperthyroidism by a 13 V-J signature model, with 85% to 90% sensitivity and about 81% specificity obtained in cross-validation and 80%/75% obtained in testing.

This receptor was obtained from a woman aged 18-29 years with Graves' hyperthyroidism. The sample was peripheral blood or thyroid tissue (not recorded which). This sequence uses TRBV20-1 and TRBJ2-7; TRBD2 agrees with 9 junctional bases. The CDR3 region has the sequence CSAAYHEPGLAVDEQYF. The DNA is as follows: TGCAGTGCCGCGTACCATGAACCGGGACTAGCCGTTGACGAGCAGTACTTC.